The clone carrying this T cell receptor (beta chain) was recorded many times. The antigen is not known. This CDR3 is 15 amino acids long. Trimming took 9 bases from V and 1 from J; bases not matched to a gene: 12. Per germline, CDR1 SGHRS and CDR2 YFSETQ. The data are from a study of neurological immune-mediated disorders. Study-wide points: No expanded-clone CDR3 amino acid sequence recurred across subjects, suggesting private TCR-beta repertoires.

Time point of the sample: longitudinal time-point 2. Unsorted libraries were generated from 2 million PBMCs held at -80 degrees C. Synthesis of cDNA was accomplished via 5'RACE employing 10-nucleotide random UMIs. Each CDR3 protein gets one entry after TCRdb re-called the 5' RACE reads with MiXCR. The sample yields roughly 60,000 distinct CDR3 sequences, roughly 10% seen once. The chain carries TRBV5-1 and TRBJ2-5; 7 nucleotides agree with TRBD2. The sample taken for sequencing was PBMCs. The TCR sequence derives from a man under 40 in good health. This chain's CDR3 is CATGLGGGPQETQYF. In DNA, the CDR3 is TGCGCCACCGGCCTGGGGGGAGGGCCCCAAGAGACCCAGTACTTC.